These 27 T cell receptor beta chains came from one sample sequenced in a study of blood T cell repertoires in COVID-19. TCRdb keeps only in-frame clones here, not all; method: immunoSEQ multiplex PCR. The sample holds about 51,000 clones, approximately 90% seen once. The sequenced sample consisted of peripheral blood. These receptors all stem from a man between 45 and 60 years old with acute or convalescent COVID-19.

The genes are TRBV11-2 and TRBJ2-4; TRBD2 matches at 10 bases. This CDR3 spans 15 amino acids. Germline V gene lookup returns CDR1 SGHAT and CDR2 FQNNGV. V lost 6 bases to trimming and J lost 6 bases; unmatched junction nucleotides: 8. The CDR3 sequence: CASRRTSGAVNIQYF. In nucleotides, the CDR3 is TGTGCCAGCAGGCGTACTAGCGGGGCCGTAAACATTCAGTACTTC.

The rearrangement joins TRBV18 to TRBJ2-3, with a possible D match to TRBD2 (6 bases). Germline assignment: CDR1 KGHSH and CDR2 LQKENI. CDR3 length: 14 amino acids. V shed 0 bases and J shed 3 bases, with 7 bases lying between them. The CDR3 sequence is CASSPPAGTDTQYF. DNA for the CDR3: TGTGCCAGCTCACCACCTGCGGGGACAGATACGCAGTATTTT.

The chain is built from TRBV29-1 and TRBJ1-1; tentative D call: TRBD1 (5 bases). The CDR3 covers 12 residues. V was shortened by 6 bases and J by 4 bases, with 12 bases between the two germline ends. Germline-derived CDR1 and CDR2 are SQVTM and ANQGSEA. The CDR3 sequence: CSVRVGATEAFF. The CDR3 nucleotides read TGCAGCGTCCGCGTAGGGGCCACTGAAGCTTTCTTT. Filled out from reference TRBV29-1 and TRBJ1-1, the complete variable domain reads SAVISQKPSRDICQRGTSLTIQCQVDSQVTMMFWYRQQPGQSLTLIATANQGSEATYESGFVIDKFPISRPNLTFSTLTVSNMSPEDSSIYLCSVRVGATEAFFGQGTRLTVV.

This chain uses TRBV5-6 with TRBJ2-4, with D perhaps matching TRBD2 (5 bases). Germline CDR1 is SGHDT and CDR2 is YYEEEE. The CDR3 is 15 residues long. Between the trimmed V and J ends, which lost 0 bases and 6 bases, there was a span of 13 bases. CDR3 protein: CASSLDDGRGNIQYF. The CDR3 region has the DNA TGTGCCAGCAGCTTGGATGACGGCCGGGGAAACATTCAGTACTTC. Together with reference TRBV5-6 and TRBJ2-4, the CDR3 gives the full variable domain: DAGVTQSPTHLIKTRGQQVTLRCSPKSGHDTVSWYQQALGQGPQFIFQYYEEEERQRGNFPDRFSGHQFPNYSSELNVNALLLGDSALYLCASSLDDGRGNIQYFGAGTRLSVL.

This clone turned up a few times. This chain uses TRBV5-1 with TRBJ1-1; the D gene is possibly TRBD1 (6 bases). Between the trimmed V and J ends, which lost 7 bases and 7 bases, there was a span of 17 bases. Germline V gives CDR1 SGHRS, CDR2 YFSETQ. There are 13 residues in the CDR3. The CDR3 DNA reads TGCGCCAGCGCCACCCAACAGGGCTATGAAGCTTTCTTT. Encoded protein: CASATQQGYEAFF. Full variable domain (outside the CDR3, taken from reference TRBV5-1 and TRBJ1-1): KAGVTQTPRYLIKTRGQQVTLSCSPISGHRSVSWYQQTPGQGLQFLFEYFSETQRNKGNFPGRFSGRQFSNSRSEMNVSTLELGDSALYLCASATQQGYEAFFGQGTRLTVV.

This clone was counted once. The chain employs TRBV29-1 and TRBJ1-5; D remains unclear. V was pared by 7 bases and J by 2 bases, with 12 bases between. The CDR3 is made up of 13 amino acids. CDR1 is SQVTM, CDR2 ANQGSEA, per germline. In DNA form, the CDR3 reads TGCAGCGCCCGGCTCGAGGGCAATCAGCCCCAGCATTTT. The encoded protein is CSARLEGNQPQHF.

The V gene is TRBV19, the J gene TRBJ2-3; TRBD1 matches at 7 bases. CDR1 is LNHDA, CDR2 SQIVND, per germline (reference sequence). The CDR3 is 16 residues long. The V and J ends lost 0 bases and 4 bases, in that order; junction bases with no gene match: 7. CDR3 in amino acids: CASSIDSDRAADTQYF. As DNA, the CDR3 is TGTGCCAGTAGTATAGATTCTGACAGGGCCGCAGATACGCAGTATTTT.

The J gene is TRBJ1-3, the V gene TRBV5-1, with TRBD1 matching over 8 bases. J lost 4 bases, V lost 4 bases, and 7 bases had no gene match. Germline V gene lookup returns CDR1 SGHRS and CDR2 YFSETQ. This CDR3 comprises 15 residues. The CDR3 here is CASSSGAGGGNTIYF. In DNA, the CDR3 is TGCGCCAGCAGCAGCGGAGCAGGGGGCGGAAACACCATATATTTT. Drawing the rest from reference TRBV5-1 and TRBJ1-3, the complete variable domain is KAGVTQTPRYLIKTRGQQVTLSCSPISGHRSVSWYQQTPGQGLQFLFEYFSETQRNKGNFPGRFSGRQFSNSRSEMNVSTLELGDSALYLCASSSGAGGGNTIYFGEGSWLTVV.

The rearrangement uses TRBV4-1 and TRBJ2-7; D not resolved. This CDR3 is 15 amino acids long. The germline CDR1 and CDR2 sequences are MGHRA and YSYEKL. V was clipped by 2 bases and J by 2 bases, with 13 bases between them. In DNA form, the CDR3 reads TGCGCCAGCAGCCAAACAACAGATGACACCTACGAGCAGTACTTC. Translating gives CASSQTTDDTYEQYF.

The rearrangement joins TRBV13 to TRBJ2-1; possibly TRBD2 for D (5 bases). The CDR3 is 16 residues long. V lost 0 bases, J lost 0 bases, and 9 bases lay in between. Germline CDR1 and CDR2: PRHDT and FYEKMQ (reference sequence). The CDR3 sequence: CASSLGGGSSYNEQFF. DNA of the CDR3: TGTGCCAGCAGCTTAGGGGGTGGGAGCTCCTACAATGAGCAGTTCTTC.

Only one count was recorded for this clone. The chain's CDR3 is CAGNTGTDITSEAFF. The CDR3 region has the DNA TGTGCCGGGAACACCGGGACAGATATAACTTCCGAAGCTTTCTTT. The gene calls are TRBV30 and TRBJ1-1; 7 bases match TRBD1. The germline gives CDR1 GTSNPN, CDR2 SVGIG (reference sequence). The CDR3 contains 15 residues. V dropped 8 bases and J dropped 8; count of bases not matched to a gene: 20.

V usage is TRBV4-1 and J usage is TRBJ1-2, with D uncertain. V was trimmed by 1 base and J by 1 base, leaving 19 bases between them. This CDR3 is 18 amino acids long. CDR1 is MGHRA and CDR2 is YSYEKL in the germline V gene. The CDR3, as DNA: TGCGCCAGCAGCCAAGTTCCACTCTTCCAGGTCGGTAACTATGGCTACACCTTC. Amino acid sequence: CASSQVPLFQVGNYGYTF.

The chain joins TRBV7-9 to TRBJ1-3; D may be TRBD1 (5 bases). This CDR3 spans 15 amino acids. Germline-derived CDR1 and CDR2 are SEHNR and FQNEAQ (reference sequence). Trimming stripped 7 bases from V and 0 bases from J, with 13 bases between. CDR3 bases: TGTGCCAGCACCAAACAGGAGGGCTCTGGAAACACCATATATTTT. This gives the protein CASTKQEGSGNTIYF.

This rearrangement joins TRBV19 to TRBJ1-1, with a possible D match to TRBD1 (6 bases). In germline, CDR1 is LNHDA, CDR2 SQIVND (reference sequence). The CDR3 is 15 residues long. Trimming stripped 4 bases from V and 4 bases from J, with 16 bases between. CDR3 amino acids: CASSNYRAPGTEAFF. In DNA form, the CDR3 reads TGTGCCAGTAGTAACTACAGGGCCCCGGGCACTGAAGCTTTCTTT.

This chain uses TRBV7-2 with TRBJ1-5; weak D call: TRBD1 (6 bases). Germline CDR1 SGHTA, CDR2 FQGNSA. This CDR3 contains 13 residues. Deletions cut 2 bases from V and 8 bases from J, with 10 bases between. This chain's CDR3 is CASSLFRGEPQHF. Written as DNA, the CDR3 is TGTGCCAGCAGCTTATTCAGGGGTGAGCCCCAGCATTTT.

The chain is built from TRBV6-5 and TRBJ1-2; TRBD1 matches at 11 bases. The CDR3 covers 14 residues. Germline V gives CDR1 MNHEY, CDR2 SVGAGI. Trimming took 2 bases from V and 10 from J; bases not matched to a gene: 6. CDR3 residues: CASSYTGQGADYTF. The CDR3 region has the DNA TGTGCCAGCAGTTACACAGGACAGGGGGCGGACTACACCTTC.

This chain uses TRBV28 with TRBJ2-3; D is uncertain. CDR1 is MDHEN and CDR2 is SYDVKM in the germline V gene. This CDR3 has 14 residues. Trimming removed 3 bases from V and 1 base from J, with 8 bases in between. CDR3 coding DNA: TGTGCCAGCAGTTTTCTCGCGGGCACAGATACGCAGTATTTT. Translating gives CASSFLAGTDTQYF.

V is TRBV24-1 and J is TRBJ2-3, with TRBD1 matching 9 bases. With 5 bases clipped from V and 6 bases from J, the junction kept 11 bases outside the gene matches. Germline V CDR1 and CDR2: KGHDR, SFDVKD. There are 16 residues in the CDR3. The CDR3 protein is CATSAGGTGSSDTQYF. CDR3 nucleotide sequence: TGTGCCACCAGTGCTGGCGGGACAGGGTCGTCTGATACGCAGTATTTT.

The chain combines TRBV5-8 with TRBJ1-5, with TRBD1 matching 9 bases. The germline V gene encodes CDR1 SGHTS and CDR2 YDEGEE. The CDR3 has 17 residues. V gave up 4 bases and J gave up 3 bases; unmatched junction bases: 11. CDR3 residues: CASSKRGQGILNQPQHF. In DNA form, the CDR3 reads TGTGCCAGCAGCAAAAGAGGACAGGGGATCCTCAATCAGCCCCAGCATTTT.

The chain links TRBV24-1 to TRBJ2-7, with TRBD1 matching 7 bases. J was trimmed by 6 bases and V by 4 bases; bases with no gene match: 8. CDR1 is KGHDR and CDR2 is SFDVKD in the germline V gene. CDR3 size: 14 residues. Here the CDR3 reads CATSEPGTDSEQYF. The CDR3 region has the DNA TGTGCCACCAGTGAGCCCGGGACAGACTCCGAGCAGTACTTC.

The chain employs TRBV19 and TRBJ2-7; D not certain. V lost 3 bases, J lost 1 base, and 10 bases lay in between. The CDR3 loop spans 14 amino acids. Germline V gene sequence: CDR1 LNHDA, CDR2 SQIVND (reference sequence). The CDR3 nucleotides read TGTGCCAGTAGTATTTGGCTCTCGTCCTACGAGCAGTACTTC. Residues: CASSIWLSSYEQYF.

The rearrangement links TRBV3-1 (or the pseudogene TRBV3-2) to TRBJ2-3; D possibly corresponds to TRBD1 (6 bases). V shed 3 bases and J shed 1 base, with 20 bases lying between them. The CDR3 is made up of 18 amino acids. Germline lookup yields CDR1 LGHDT and CDR2 YNNKEL (reference sequence). CDR3 residues: CASSHPPLAGVGTDTQYF. CDR3 nucleotide sequence: TGTGCCAGCAGCCACCCCCCCCTCGCAGGGGTCGGCACAGATACGCAGTATTTT.

V and J are TRBV12-3 or TRBV12-4 and TRBJ2-7; TRBD1 matches 9 bases. J lost 7 bases, V lost 4 bases, and 5 bases had no gene match. The CDR3 runs to 13 residues. The CDR3 loop is CASSSGTGREQYF. Written as DNA, the CDR3 is TGTGCCAGCAGTTCCGGGACAGGGCGAGAGCAGTACTTC.

This clone has a handful of counts. The rearrangement links TRBV6-5 to TRBJ1-2; D is possibly TRBD1 (6 bases). The CDR3 is 14 residues long. Germline lookup yields CDR1 MNHEY and CDR2 SVGAGI. The V end lost 6 bases, the J end lost 4 bases, and 15 bases lay between the germline ends. As DNA, the CDR3 is TGTGCCAGCAGCCCCGGGGGGCCGGTCTATGGCTACACCTTC. Its translation: CASSPGGPVYGYTF.

V is TRBV13 and J is TRBJ1-2; 9 bases match TRBD1. Germline V CDR1 and CDR2: PRHDT, FYEKMQ (reference sequence). This CDR3 spans 15 amino acids. The ends lost 4 bases at V and 8 bases at J; junction bases unmatched: 11. The CDR3 DNA reads TGTGCCAGCAGCTCCCCGGGACAGGGAACGTACGGCTACACCTTC. Translated, it gives CASSSPGQGTYGYTF. Filled out from reference TRBV13 and TRBJ1-2, the complete variable domain reads AAGVIQSPRHLIKEKRETATLKCYPIPRHDTVYWYQQGPGQDPQFLISFYEKMQSDKGSIPDRFSAQQFSDYHSELNMSSLELGDSALYFCASSSPGQGTYGYTFGSGTRLTVV.

The chain uses TRBV10-2 and TRBJ2-2; 9 bases agree with TRBD1. Unmatched junction bases numbered 9, after V lost 6 bases and J lost 4 bases. This CDR3 contains 16 residues. Germline CDR1 and CDR2: WSHSY and SAAADI. CDR3 region: CASSRGTGTGTGELFF. In DNA form, the CDR3 reads TGCGCCAGCAGCCGAGGGACAGGGACCGGCACCGGGGAGCTGTTTTTT.

The chain is built from TRBV4-1 and TRBJ2-7; D is unclear. This CDR3 is built from 15 residues. V gave up 0 bases and J gave up 1 base, with 10 bases separating them. Germline V gives CDR1 MGHRA, CDR2 YSYEKL. The CDR3 spells CASSQDFFRSYEQYF. The CDR3 DNA sequence: TGCGCCAGCAGCCAAGATTTTTTCAGATCCTACGAGCAGTACTTC.